This T cell receptor (beta chain) appears in the sequencing data of a study of shared clonotypes between healthy human individuals. The CDR3 extends over 9 amino acids. Germline lookup yields CDR1 SEHNR and CDR2 FQNEAQ (reference sequence). TCRdb's copy holds only in-frame clones and misses some; the assay was immunoSEQ multiplex PCR. The sample lists about 2.4 million clones, approximately 90% occurring once. The sequenced sample was naive CD4+ T cells sorted from blood. As for subset: CD45RA+ positively selected. The chain carries TRBV7-9 and TRBJ1-2; no firm D call. The source of this sequence is a man aged 18 to 29 in good health. Written as DNA, the CDR3 is TGTAAGGTAGGGAATGGCTACACCTTC. It is translated as CKVGNGYTF.